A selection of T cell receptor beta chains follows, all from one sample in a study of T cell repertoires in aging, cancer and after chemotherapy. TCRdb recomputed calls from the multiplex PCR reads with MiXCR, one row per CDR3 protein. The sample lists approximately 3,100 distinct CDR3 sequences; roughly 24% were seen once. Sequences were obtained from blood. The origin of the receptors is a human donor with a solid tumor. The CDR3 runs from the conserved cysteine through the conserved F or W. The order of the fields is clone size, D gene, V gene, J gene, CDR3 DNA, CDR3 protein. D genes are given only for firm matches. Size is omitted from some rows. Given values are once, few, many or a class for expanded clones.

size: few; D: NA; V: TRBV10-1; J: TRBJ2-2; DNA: TGCGCCAGCAGTCGTAACGAGGGGGTCACCGGGGAGCTGTTTTTT; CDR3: CASSRNEGVTGELFF
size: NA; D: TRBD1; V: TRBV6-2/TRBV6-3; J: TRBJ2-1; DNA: TGTGCCAGCAGTTCCCACAGGGGGAATTTGTTCTTC; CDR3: CASSSHRGNLFF
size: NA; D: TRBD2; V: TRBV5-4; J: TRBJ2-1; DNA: TGCGCCAGCTTCGGACTAGCGGGGTACAATGAGCAGTTCTTC; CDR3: CASFGLAGYNEQFF
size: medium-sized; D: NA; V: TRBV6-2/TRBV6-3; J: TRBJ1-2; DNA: TGTGCCAGCAGCATCCAGGGAGGTGGCTACACCTTC; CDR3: CASSIQGGGYTF
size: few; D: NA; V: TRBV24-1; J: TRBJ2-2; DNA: TGTGCCACCCTGGACGGACACACCGGGGAGCTGTTTTTT; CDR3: CATLDGHTGELFF
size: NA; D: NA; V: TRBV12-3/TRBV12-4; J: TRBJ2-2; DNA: TGTGCCAGCAGTTTAAGTCTTAGAGGCGGGGAGCTGTTTTTT; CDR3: CASSLSLRGGELFF
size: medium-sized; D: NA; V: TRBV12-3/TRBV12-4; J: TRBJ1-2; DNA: TGTGCCAGCGGTAGGATGGACTATGGCTACACCTTC; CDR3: CASGRMDYGYTF
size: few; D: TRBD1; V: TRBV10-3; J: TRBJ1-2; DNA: TGTGCCATCAGTGGGGGACAGGGGATGGAGGGCTACACCTTC; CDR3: CAISGGQGMEGYTF
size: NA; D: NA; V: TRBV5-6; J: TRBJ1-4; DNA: TGTGCCAGCAGCTTGGGCTACAGGAGGCAACCCGAAAAACTGTTTTTT; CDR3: CASSLGYRRQPEKLFF
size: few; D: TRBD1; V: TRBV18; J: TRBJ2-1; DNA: TGTGCCAGCTCACCCGGGACAGGGCTTACCTACAATGAGCAGTTCTTC; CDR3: CASSPGTGLTYNEQFF
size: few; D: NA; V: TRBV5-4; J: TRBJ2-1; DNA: TGTGCCAGCAGCTTGTCGCTACACAATGAGCAGTTCTTC; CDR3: CASSLSLHNEQFF
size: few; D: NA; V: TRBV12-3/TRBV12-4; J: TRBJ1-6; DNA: TGTGCCAGCAGCATCGGACAAGGTCGGTCACCCCTCCACTTT; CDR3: CASSIGQGRSPLHF